Sequencing of this TCR beta chain was carried out in a study of T-cell reconstitution after alpha-beta-depleted transplantation in children. Library preparation (for TCRbeta) was performed with unique molecular identifiers. MiXCR, run by TCRdb on the PCR reads, gives a single entry per CDR3 protein. Here the sample spans a few hundred thousand distinct CDR3 sequences, about a tenth being singletons. The table lists this clonotype with many counts. Trimming shortened V by 10 bases and J by 5 bases, and 16 bases separated the two germline ends. This CDR3 is 13 amino acids long. The chain has TRBV12-3 or TRBV12-4 and TRBJ2-3; D is unclear. This sequence originates from a human donor who donated a stem cell graft to a child with SCID. The source was PBMCs from the stem cell graft donor, collected from the stem cell graft. CDR3 DNA sequence: TGTGCCACCGCGAGATTCGTAAGAGATACGCAGTATTTT. This translates into CATARFVRDTQYF.